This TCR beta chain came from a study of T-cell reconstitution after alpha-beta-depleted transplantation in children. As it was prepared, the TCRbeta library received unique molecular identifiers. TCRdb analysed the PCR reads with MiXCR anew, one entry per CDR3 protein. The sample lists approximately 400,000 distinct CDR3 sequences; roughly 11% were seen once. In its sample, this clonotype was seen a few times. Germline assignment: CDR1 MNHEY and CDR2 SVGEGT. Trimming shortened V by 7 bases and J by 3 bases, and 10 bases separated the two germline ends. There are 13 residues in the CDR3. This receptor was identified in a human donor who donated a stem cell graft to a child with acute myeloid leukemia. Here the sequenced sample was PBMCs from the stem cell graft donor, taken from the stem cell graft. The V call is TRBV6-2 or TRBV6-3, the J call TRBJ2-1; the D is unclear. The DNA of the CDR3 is TGTGCCAGCAAGTCTAGGGACTACAATGAGCAGTTCTTC. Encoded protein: CASKSRDYNEQFF.